This TCR beta chain derives from a study of molecular identifiers for immune sequencing clone quantification. Looked up from germline, CDR1 is SGHVS and CDR2 is FQNEAQ. Trimming stripped 7 bases from V and 1 base from J, with 15 bases between. The CDR3 extends over 15 amino acids. Listed TCR primers, together with previously described methods, were used for the bulk TCR libraries. TCRdb re-called the PCR reads with MiXCR, one entry per CDR3 protein. The sample holds approximately 100,000 distinct CDR3 sequences, around a third seen once. Overall study findings and caveats: Whereas naive cells kept under 1% of molecules in clones above 20 RNA copies, such clones held over 98% in effectors.

Turning to this clonotype: Antigen specificity is unknown. A much larger clonotype is one base distant, so this may be a read error.

The sorting of naive CD8 T cells used the CD8+CD4-CCR7+CD45RA+ phenotype. Sample: naive CD8+ T cells from blood, with Jurkat cell RNA spiked in. Regarding subset: FACS-sorted CD8+CD4-CCR7+CD45RA+ naive T cells. V usage is TRBV7-8 and J usage is TRBJ2-3, with D perhaps matching TRBD2 (6 bases). This TCR came from a human donor in good health. Some libraries in this study had Jurkat cell RNA spiked in. CDR3 nucleotides: TGTGCCAGCATGGCGTCGGGAGTCCGCACAGATACGCAGTATTTT. Amino acids: CASMASGVRTDTQYF.